One and the same sample provided the 31 T cell receptor beta chains below, sequenced in a study of T-cell memory formation after mild COVID-19. Using its own MiXCR run on the 5' RACE reads, TCRdb lists one record per CDR3 protein. In the table there are about 340,000 distinct CDR3 sequences, 15% to 20% of which are singletons. The material sequenced was PBMCs or a T cell subset sorted from them (not recorded which). These receptors all stem from a young man who had mild COVID-19 (a few samples of this study predate the infection). Cell type and time point are not known.

A few counts support this clonotype. The CDR3 here is CASSEALSAAYEQYF. CDR3 DNA sequence: TGTGCCAGCAGTGAAGCGCTTTCCGCTGCCTACGAGCAGTACTTC. The chain recombines TRBV2 with TRBJ2-7; D gene ambiguous. Germline CDR1 is SNHLY and CDR2 is FYNNEI. The CDR3 consists of 15 residues. V dropped 0 bases and J dropped 2 bases, with 11 bases sitting between them. The complete variable domain, with remaining parts taken from reference TRBV2 and TRBJ2-7, reads EPEVTQTPSHQVTQMGQEVILRCVPISNHLYFYWYRQILGQKVEFLVSFYNNEISEKSEIFDDQFSVERPDGSNFTLKIRSTKLEDSAMYFCASSEALSAAYEQYFGPGTRLTVT.

The chain is built from TRBV20-1 and TRBJ1-2; D remains ambiguous. Germline V gene lookup returns CDR1 DFQATT and CDR2 SNEGSKA (reference sequence). V lost 2 bases and J 5 bases, leaving 18 bases between the germline ends. CDR3 length: 15 residues. Here the CDR3 DNA reads TGCAGTGCTAGATCCCCCAGAGGGTTGGAGTATGGCTACACCTTC. Translating it yields CSARSPRGLEYGYTF.

This clonotype was counted at least ten times. The genes are TRBV4-1 and TRBJ1-5, with D unresolved. This CDR3 region has 15 residues. The germline V gene has CDR1 MGHRA and CDR2 YSYEKL. The V gene lost 0 bases and the J gene lost 0 bases, with 6 bases spanning the gap. CDR3 region: CASSQEQYSNQPQHF. CDR3 nucleotide sequence: TGCGCCAGCAGCCAAGAACAGTATAGCAATCAGCCCCAGCATTTT.

The rearrangement joins TRBV6-5 to TRBJ1-1; TRBD1 agrees at 8 bases. Looked up from germline, CDR1 is MNHEY and CDR2 is SVGAGI. V dropped 6 bases and J dropped 8; count of bases not matched to a gene: 8. The CDR3 is 13 residues long. CDR3 sequence: CASRPNRDREAFF. CDR3 DNA: TGTGCCAGCAGGCCTAACCGGGACAGGGAAGCTTTCTTT.

This clonotype showed up just a few times. The DNA of the CDR3 is TGTGCCAGCAGTTGGACAGGGCCCGATGGCTACACCTTC. Its translation: CASSWTGPDGYTF. The V gene is TRBV6-1, the J gene TRBJ1-2; 8 nucleotides line up with TRBD1. V gave up 5 bases and J gave up 6 bases; unmatched junction bases: 5. Germline CDR1 is MNHNS and CDR2 is SASEGT. The CDR3 has 13 amino acids.

The rearrangement links TRBV5-1 to TRBJ2-7; 8 positions agree with TRBD1. The germline gives CDR1 SGHRS, CDR2 YFSETQ. The CDR3 length is 13 residues. V trimming: 7 bases; J trimming: 2 bases; junction bases outside the gene matches: 5. The CDR3 sequence is CASGSTGAYEQYF. CDR3 coding DNA: TGCGCCAGCGGGTCGACAGGGGCCTACGAGCAGTACTTC. The entire variable domain, with the rest obtained from reference TRBV5-1 and TRBJ2-7, is as follows: KAGVTQTPRYLIKTRGQQVTLSCSPISGHRSVSWYQQTPGQGLQFLFEYFSETQRNKGNFPGRFSGRQFSNSRSEMNVSTLELGDSALYLCASGSTGAYEQYFGPGTRLTVT.

This chain connects TRBV6-1 to TRBJ2-5, with no clear D. CDR1 and CDR2 from the germline V gene are MNHNS and SASEGT. CDR3 length: 13 amino acids. Trimming left V 10 bases short and J 4 bases short, with 16 bases between. The CDR3 DNA reads as TGTGCCACCCGAAGGGCCTGGGGAGAGACCCAGTACTTC. It translates to CATRRAWGETQYF.

The chain recombines TRBV7-8 with TRBJ2-7; 9 bases align to TRBD2. V lost 0 bases and J lost 5; bases outside the gene matches: 5. The CDR3 totals 15 residues. CDR1 SGHVS and CDR2 FQNEAQ come from the germline V gene. CDR3 sequence: CASSLAGGGGDEQYF. In DNA, the CDR3 is TGTGCCAGCAGCTTAGCTGGCGGGGGGGGCGACGAGCAGTACTTC.

The chain couples TRBV6-6 to TRBJ2-5; the D gene is possibly TRBD2 (6 bases). CDR1 is MNHNY, CDR2 SVGAGI, per germline (reference sequence). Trimming pared 5 bases from V and 7 bases from J, leaving 20 bases between. The CDR3 totals 15 residues. The CDR3 here is CASSPTTGAGRTQYF. In DNA, the CDR3 is TGTGCCAGCAGTCCTACAACAGGCGCCGGGAGGACCCAGTACTTC.

This clonotype has just a few counts. This rearrangement joins TRBV9 to TRBJ2-5, with a tentative D call TRBD2 (5 bases). V dropped 3 bases and J dropped 2 bases, with 14 bases sitting between them. The CDR3 covers 15 residues. In germline, CDR1 is SGDLS, CDR2 YYNGEE. The CDR3 sequence: CASSAPSSAQETQYF. The CDR3 DNA reads as TGTGCCAGCAGCGCCCCCAGTAGCGCTCAAGAGACCCAGTACTTC.

The V call is TRBV19, the J call TRBJ1-1, with no clear D. Trimming took off 7 bases at V and 4 bases at J, with 16 bases between the two ends. This CDR3 has 14 residues. Per the germline V gene, CDR1 is LNHDA and CDR2 is SQIVND (reference sequence). CDR3 amino acids: CASTPWTLGTEAFF. Here the CDR3 DNA reads TGTGCCAGTACCCCTTGGACTTTGGGCACTGAAGCTTTCTTT.

This clonotype has a handful of counts. V is TRBV12-3 or TRBV12-4 and J is TRBJ2-1; 10 nucleotides match TRBD2. The V segment lost 6 bases and the J segment 10 bases; nucleotides outside the gene matches: 9. This CDR3 is 14 amino acids long. CDR3 DNA sequence: TGTGCCAGCAGCAAAGCGGGGGGGCCCGGAGAGCAGTTCTTC. Protein: CASSKAGGPGEQFF.

The chain joins TRBV7-6 to TRBJ2-6; D not resolved. This CDR3 spans 18 amino acids. Trimming pared 5 bases from V and 2 bases from J, leaving 19 bases between. Looked up from germline, CDR1 is SGHVS and CDR2 is FNYEAQ. The chain's CDR3 is CASSPAGLRSPGANVLTF. CDR3 in DNA: TGTGCCAGCAGCCCCGCCGGGTTACGATCCCCTGGGGCCAACGTCCTGACTTTC.

The table lists this clonotype with a few counts. The chain links TRBV7-8 to TRBJ2-1; D possibly corresponds to TRBD2 (6 bases). Trimming cost V 5 bases and J 9 bases, with 23 bases left between them. This CDR3 has 16 amino acids. Germline CDR1 reads SGHVS; CDR2 reads FQNEAQ. The CDR3 here is CASSPRVRGSVGEQFF. CDR3 DNA sequence: TGTGCCAGCAGCCCAAGGGTTCGGGGGTCAGTAGGTGAGCAGTTCTTC.

In regard to this clonotype: A junction boundary mismatches the germline segment, possibly from a read error. The J gene is TRBJ1-2, the V gene TRBV15; TRBD1 matches 7 bases. Per the germline V gene, CDR1 is LNHNV and CDR2 is YYDKDF (reference sequence). The CDR3 runs to 12 residues. This CDR3 is CGHDREGYGYTF. The CDR3 bases are TGCGGCCACGACAGGGAGGGTTATGGCTACACCTTC.

The chain has TRBV12-3 or TRBV12-4 and TRBJ2-5; D possibly matches TRBD1 or TRBD2 (5 bases each). This CDR3 comprises 15 residues. Trimming took off 6 bases at V and 2 bases at J, with 16 bases between the two ends. The CDR3 DNA sequence: TGTGCCAGCAGCCCCCCCGGGGCAGGGCAAGAGACCCAGTACTTC. This codes for CASSPPGAGQETQYF.

The genes are TRBV5-1 and TRBJ2-1; D possibly corresponds to TRBD2 (6 bases). This CDR3 is built from 16 residues. Germline V lookup: CDR1 SGHRS, CDR2 YFSETQ. V shed 2 bases and J shed 0 bases, with 12 bases lying between them. This CDR3 is CASSFIGGSSYNEQFF. The CDR3 region has the DNA TGCGCCAGCAGCTTTATTGGGGGGAGCTCCTACAATGAGCAGTTCTTC.

This clonotype was observed a few times. The gene calls are TRBV6-5 and TRBJ2-1, with a possible D match to TRBD2 (6 bases). The V end lost 0 bases, the J end lost 5 bases, and 11 bases lay between the germline ends. The V gene's germline CDR1 is MNHEY and CDR2 SVGAGI. This CDR3 is built from 15 residues. In DNA form, the CDR3 reads TGTGCCAGCAGTTACTCGGGACTGAAAAACAATGAGCAGTTCTTC. This gives the protein CASSYSGLKNNEQFF.

The rearrangement uses TRBV6-5 and TRBJ1-6, with 10 bases matching TRBD1. The CDR3 runs 14 residues. Trimming cost V 10 bases and J 8 bases; bases outside gene matches: 8. CDR1 MNHEY and CDR2 SVGAGI come from the germline V gene. CDR3 loop: CATGTGAPDSPLHF. The CDR3, as DNA: TGTGCCACTGGGACAGGGGCACCCGATTCACCCCTCCACTTT.

This clonotype has a handful of counts. The chain employs TRBV12-3 or TRBV12-4 and TRBJ2-5, with D possibly matching TRBD1 (6 bases). Trimming left V 3 bases short and J 7 bases short, with 12 bases between. This CDR3 comprises 13 residues. Here the CDR3 reads CASSLGQGGTQYF. CDR3 nucleotides: TGTGCCAGCAGTTTGGGGCAAGGGGGGACCCAGTACTTC.

This rearrangement joins TRBV2 to TRBJ2-1; a possible D gene is TRBD2 (5 bases). This CDR3 region has 15 residues. CDR1 is SNHLY and CDR2 is FYNNEI in the germline V gene. V was clipped by 1 base and J by 6 bases, with 13 bases between them. Here the CDR3 reads CASSEVGAALNEQFF. CDR3 DNA: TGTGCCAGCAGTGAAGTGGGAGCGGCCCTCAATGAGCAGTTCTTC.

This chain uses TRBV7-2 with TRBJ2-3; D might be TRBD1 or TRBD2, each matching 7 bases. The V end was cut by 2 bases, the J end by 4 bases, with 22 bases between. The CDR3 covers 18 residues. The germline gives CDR1 SGHTA, CDR2 FQGNSA. This CDR3 reads CASSLRGGGGARADTQYF. The DNA for the CDR3 is TGTGCCAGCAGCTTAAGGGGGGGAGGGGGCGCGAGGGCAGATACGCAGTATTTT.

This chain uses TRBV6-1 with TRBJ2-7, with a possible D match to TRBD1 (6 bases). Germline V gives CDR1 MNHNS, CDR2 SASEGT. The CDR3 is 13 residues long. Trimming stripped 5 bases from V and 4 bases from J, with 12 bases between. The CDR3 reads CASSPLGGYEQYF. CDR3 bases: TGTGCCAGCAGTCCATTAGGGGGATACGAGCAGTACTTC.

This clonotype was recorded a few times. The chain employs TRBV11-2 and TRBJ2-1, with 11 bases identical to TRBD2. CDR1 SGHAT and CDR2 FQNNGV come from the germline V gene. Trimming took 2 bases from V and 7 from J; bases not matched to a gene: 10. The CDR3 has 17 amino acids. CDR3 bases: TGTGCCAGCAGCTTAAACCCCACTAGCGGGGGCGGTAATGAGCAGTTCTTC. Amino acid sequence: CASSLNPTSGGGNEQFF.

The chain combines TRBV15 with TRBJ1-4; 9 bases are shared with TRBD1. CDR1 LNHNV and CDR2 YYDKDF come from the germline V gene (reference sequence). This CDR3 has 17 amino acids. Trimming took 0 bases from V and 6 from J; bases not matched to a gene: 8. CDR3 protein: CATSRDRWTGEDEKLFF. The CDR3 DNA follows: TGTGCCACCAGCAGAGATAGGTGGACAGGGGAGGATGAAAAACTGTTTTTT. Variable domain in full (rest from reference TRBV15 and TRBJ1-4): DAMVIQNPRYQVTQFGKPVTLSCSQTLNHNVMYWYQQKSSQAPKLLFHYYDKDFNNEADTPDNFQSRRPNTSFCFLDIRSPGLGDTAMYLCATSRDRWTGEDEKLFFGSGTQLSVL.

The genes are TRBV29-1 and TRBJ2-5; unclear D gene. The CDR3 covers 12 residues. V dropped 4 bases and J dropped 1 base, with 7 bases sitting between them. The germline CDR1 and CDR2 sequences are SQVTM and ANQGSEA. The CDR3 reads CSVGPSQETQYF. DNA of the CDR3: TGCAGCGTTGGACCATCCCAAGAGACCCAGTACTTC.

This chain joins TRBV20-1 and TRBJ1-1; D uncertain. Looked up from germline, CDR1 is DFQATT and CDR2 is SNEGSKA (reference sequence). Trimming removed 1 base from V and 5 bases from J, with 14 bases in between. This CDR3 has 14 residues. CDR3 protein: CSARGGAPRTEAFF. CDR3 sequence (DNA): TGCAGTGCTAGAGGTGGAGCCCCCAGGACTGAAGCTTTCTTT.

The V call is TRBV5-4, the J call TRBJ2-2, with D perhaps given as TRBD1 or TRBD2 (6 bases each). This CDR3 region has 15 residues. Germline V gene data show CDR1 as SGHNT and CDR2 as YYREEE (reference sequence). The ends were cut back, 0 bases at V and 4 bases at J, with 10 bases in the middle. The CDR3 is CASSLVGGTTGELFF. DNA for the CDR3: TGTGCCAGCAGCTTGGTGGGGGGCACCACCGGGGAGCTGTTTTTT.

This clonotype was counted only a few times. The CDR3 DNA reads as TGTGCCAGTATGCCCTTAAATATCAACTATGGCTACACCTTC. Residues: CASMPLNINYGYTF. The chain uses TRBV19 and TRBJ1-2; D unclear. The V gene lost 7 bases and the J gene lost 2 bases, with 14 bases spanning the gap. CDR1 is LNHDA, CDR2 SQIVND, per germline (reference sequence). This CDR3 comprises 14 residues. Together with reference TRBV19 and TRBJ1-2, the CDR3 gives the full variable domain: DGGITQSPKYLFRKEGQNVTLSCEQNLNHDAMYWYRQDPGQGLRLIYYSQIVNDFQKGDIAEGYSVSREKKESFPLTVTSAQKNPTAFYLCASMPLNINYGYTFGSGTRLTVV.

Comment on this clonotype: This may stem from a read error, because a much larger clone lies one nucleotide away. V gene TRBV12-3 or TRBV12-4 combines with J gene TRBJ2-7; no clear D gene. The CDR3 extends over 14 amino acids. The V gene lost 6 bases and the J gene lost 2 bases, with 14 bases spanning the gap. In DNA, the CDR3 is TGTGCCAGCAGGGCTCAAAGAGGCCCCTACGAGCAGTACTTC. Its protein product is CASRAQRGPYEQYF.

This chain uses TRBV2 with TRBJ2-4; D remains ambiguous. V was cut by 6 bases and J by 0 bases, with 9 bases left in between. The CDR3 is 14 amino acids. Germline CDR1 and CDR2: SNHLY and FYNNEI. The CDR3 here is CASRAELAKNIQYF. CDR3 DNA: TGTGCCAGCAGAGCAGAGCTAGCCAAAAACATTCAGTACTTC.